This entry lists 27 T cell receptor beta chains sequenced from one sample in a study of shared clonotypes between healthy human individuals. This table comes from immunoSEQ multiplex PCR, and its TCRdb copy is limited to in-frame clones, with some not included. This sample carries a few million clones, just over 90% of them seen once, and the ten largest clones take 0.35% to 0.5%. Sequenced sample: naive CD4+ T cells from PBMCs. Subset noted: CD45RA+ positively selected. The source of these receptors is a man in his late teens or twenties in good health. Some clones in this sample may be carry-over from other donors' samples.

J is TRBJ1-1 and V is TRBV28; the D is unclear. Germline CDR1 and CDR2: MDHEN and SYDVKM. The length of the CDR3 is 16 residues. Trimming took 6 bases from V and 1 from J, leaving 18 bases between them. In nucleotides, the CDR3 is TGTGCCAGCAGCTCCCGGTTGGCGTTCCCGAACACTGAAGCTTTCTTT. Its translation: CASSSRLAFPNTEAFF.

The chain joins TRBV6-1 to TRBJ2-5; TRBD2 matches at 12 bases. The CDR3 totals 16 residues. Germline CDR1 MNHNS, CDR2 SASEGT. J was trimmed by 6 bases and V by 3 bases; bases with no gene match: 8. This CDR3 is CASSESLAGGGKTQYF. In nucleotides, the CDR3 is TGTGCCAGCAGTGAGTCACTAGCGGGAGGCGGTAAGACCCAGTACTTC.

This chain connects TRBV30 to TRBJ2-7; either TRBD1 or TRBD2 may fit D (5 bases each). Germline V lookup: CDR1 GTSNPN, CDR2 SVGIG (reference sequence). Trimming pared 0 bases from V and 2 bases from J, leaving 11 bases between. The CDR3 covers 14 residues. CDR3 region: CAWSVLGPPYEQYF. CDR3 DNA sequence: TGTGCCTGGAGTGTACTGGGACCCCCCTACGAGCAGTACTTC.

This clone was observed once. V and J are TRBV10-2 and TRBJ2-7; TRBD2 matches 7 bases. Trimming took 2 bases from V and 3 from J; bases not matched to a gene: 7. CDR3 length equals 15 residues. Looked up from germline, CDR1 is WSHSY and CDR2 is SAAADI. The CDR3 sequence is CASSERSSGNYEQYF. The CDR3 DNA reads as TGCGCCAGCAGTGAGAGGTCTAGCGGAAACTACGAGCAGTACTTC.

The CDR3 reads CASSLLAVDRSYGYTF. The CDR3 nucleotides are TGTGCCAGCAGTCTCCTTGCCGTGGACAGGTCCTATGGCTACACCTTC. This chain links TRBV27 with TRBJ1-2, with 7 bases aligning to TRBD1. There are 16 residues in the CDR3. Germline lookup yields CDR1 MNHEY and CDR2 SMNVEV (reference sequence). Trimming removed 5 bases from V and 4 bases from J; junction bases left unmatched: 13.

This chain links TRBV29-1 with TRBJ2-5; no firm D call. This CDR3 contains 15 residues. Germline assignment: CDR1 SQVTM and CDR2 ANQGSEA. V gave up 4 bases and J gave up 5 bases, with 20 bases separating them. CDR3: CSVGLTTPETETQYF. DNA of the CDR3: TGCAGCGTTGGGCTCACGACACCAGAGACGGAGACCCAGTACTTC.

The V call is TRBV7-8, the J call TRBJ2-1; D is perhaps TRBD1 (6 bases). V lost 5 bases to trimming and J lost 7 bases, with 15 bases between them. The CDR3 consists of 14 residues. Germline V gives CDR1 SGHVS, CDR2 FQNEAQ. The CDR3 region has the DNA TGTGCCAGCAGCCGGGACCCTCAGGGGAATGAGCAGTTCTTC. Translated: CASSRDPQGNEQFF.

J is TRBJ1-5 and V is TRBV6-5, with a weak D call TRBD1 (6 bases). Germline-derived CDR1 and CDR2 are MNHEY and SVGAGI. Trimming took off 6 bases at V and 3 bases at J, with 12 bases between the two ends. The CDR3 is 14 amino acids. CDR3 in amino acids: CASSADSPNQPQHF. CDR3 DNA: TGTGCCAGCAGCGCGGACAGCCCCAATCAGCCCCAGCATTTT.

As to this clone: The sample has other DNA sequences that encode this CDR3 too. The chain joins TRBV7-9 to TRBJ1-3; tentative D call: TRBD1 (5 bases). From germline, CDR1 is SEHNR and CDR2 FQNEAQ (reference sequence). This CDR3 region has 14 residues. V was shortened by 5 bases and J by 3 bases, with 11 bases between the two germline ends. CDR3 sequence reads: CASSPRGGGNTIYF. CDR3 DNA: TGTGCCAGCAGCCCCCGCGGGGGTGGAAACACCATATATTTT.

The CDR3 sequence: CASSYDVYTNEKLFF. CDR3 DNA: TGTGCCAGCAGCTACGACGTGTATACTAATGAAAAACTGTTTTTT. The V gene is TRBV5-4, the J gene TRBJ1-4; D uncertain. This CDR3 comprises 15 residues. In germline, CDR1 is SGHNT, CDR2 YYREEE (reference sequence). V was pared by 3 bases and J by 2 bases, with 11 bases between.

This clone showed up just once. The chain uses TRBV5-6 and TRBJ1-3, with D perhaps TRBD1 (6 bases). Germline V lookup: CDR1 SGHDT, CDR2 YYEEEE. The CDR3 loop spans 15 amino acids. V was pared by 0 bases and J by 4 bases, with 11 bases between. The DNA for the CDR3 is TGTGCCAGCAGCTTGGGCCGGGGGGCAGGAAACACCATATATTTT. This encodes CASSLGRGAGNTIYF.

The DNA for the CDR3 is TGCAGCGTTATTGAGTCCAATGAGCAGTTCTTC. This translates into CSVIESNEQFF. The V and J genes are TRBV29-1 and TRBJ2-1; D ambiguous. With 5 bases removed from V and 6 bases from J, the gap between germline ends came to 8 bases. The CDR3 totals 11 residues. In germline, CDR1 is SQVTM, CDR2 ANQGSEA.

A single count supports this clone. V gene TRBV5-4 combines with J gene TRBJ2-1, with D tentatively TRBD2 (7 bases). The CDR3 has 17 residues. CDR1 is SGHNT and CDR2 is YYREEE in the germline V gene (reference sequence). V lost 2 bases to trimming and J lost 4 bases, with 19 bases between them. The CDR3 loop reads CASSFKGGGREYNEQFF. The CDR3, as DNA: TGTGCCAGCAGCTTCAAGGGGGGCGGGAGAGAATACAATGAGCAGTTCTTC. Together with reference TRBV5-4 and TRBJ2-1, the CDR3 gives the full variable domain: ETGVTQSPTHLIKTRGQQVTLRCSSQSGHNTVSWYQQALGQGPQFIFQYYREEENGRGNFPPRFSGLQFPNYSSELNVNALELDDSALYLCASSFKGGGREYNEQFFGPGTRLTVL.

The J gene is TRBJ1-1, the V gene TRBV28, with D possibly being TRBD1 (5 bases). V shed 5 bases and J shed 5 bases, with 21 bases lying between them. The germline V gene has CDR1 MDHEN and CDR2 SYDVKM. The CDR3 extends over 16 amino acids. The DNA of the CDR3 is TGTGCCAGCAGTCCCAGCTTCTTCAGGGTGGCGACTGAAGCTTTCTTT. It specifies CASSPSFFRVATEAFF.

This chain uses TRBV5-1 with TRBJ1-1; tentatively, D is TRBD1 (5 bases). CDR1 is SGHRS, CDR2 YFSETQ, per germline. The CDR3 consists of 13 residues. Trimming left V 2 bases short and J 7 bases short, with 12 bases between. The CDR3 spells CASSFRDGLEAFF. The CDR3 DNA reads TGCGCCAGCAGCTTCCGGGACGGGCTTGAAGCTTTCTTT.

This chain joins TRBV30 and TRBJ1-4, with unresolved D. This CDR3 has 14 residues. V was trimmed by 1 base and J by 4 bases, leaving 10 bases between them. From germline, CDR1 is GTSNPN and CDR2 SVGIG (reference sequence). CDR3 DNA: TGTGCCTGGAGTGCTCCGGGTCATAATGAAAAACTGTTTTTT. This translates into CAWSAPGHNEKLFF.

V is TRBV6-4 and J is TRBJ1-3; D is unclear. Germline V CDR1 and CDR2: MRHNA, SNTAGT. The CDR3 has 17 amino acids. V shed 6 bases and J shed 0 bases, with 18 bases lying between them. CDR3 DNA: TGTGCCAGCAGCGATGGGAGGCAGTGCCCCTCTGGAAACACCATATATTTT. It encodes CASSDGRQCPSGNTIYF.

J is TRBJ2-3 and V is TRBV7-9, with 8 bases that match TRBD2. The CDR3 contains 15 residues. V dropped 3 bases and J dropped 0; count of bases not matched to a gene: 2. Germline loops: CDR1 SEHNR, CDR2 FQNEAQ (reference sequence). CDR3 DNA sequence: TGTGCCAGCAGCTTTACTAGCGGTAGCACAGATACGCAGTATTTT. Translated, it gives CASSFTSGSTDTQYF. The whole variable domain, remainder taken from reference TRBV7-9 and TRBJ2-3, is DTGVSQNPRHKITKRGQNVTFRCDPISEHNRLYWYRQTLGQGPEFLTYFQNEAQLEKSRLLSDRFSAERPKGSFSTLEIQRTEQGDSAMYLCASSFTSGSTDTQYFGPGTRLTVL.

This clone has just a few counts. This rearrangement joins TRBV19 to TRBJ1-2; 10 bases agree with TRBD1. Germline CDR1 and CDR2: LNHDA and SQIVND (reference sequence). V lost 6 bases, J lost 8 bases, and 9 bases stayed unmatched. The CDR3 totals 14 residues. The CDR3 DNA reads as TGTGCCAGTAGCCTAAGGACAGGGGGTAACGGCTACACCTTC. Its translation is CASSLRTGGNGYTF.

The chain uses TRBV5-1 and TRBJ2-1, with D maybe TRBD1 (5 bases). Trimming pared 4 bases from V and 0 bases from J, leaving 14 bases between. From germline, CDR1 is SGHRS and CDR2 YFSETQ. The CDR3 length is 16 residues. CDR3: CASSLLGANSYNEQFF. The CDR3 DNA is TGCGCCAGCAGCCTATTAGGGGCCAACTCCTACAATGAGCAGTTCTTC.

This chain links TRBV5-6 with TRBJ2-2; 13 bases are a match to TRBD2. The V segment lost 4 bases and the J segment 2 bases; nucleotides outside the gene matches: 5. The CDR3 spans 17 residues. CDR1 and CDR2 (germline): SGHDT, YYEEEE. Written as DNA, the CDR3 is TGTGCCAGCAGCGCAAGGACTAGCGGGAGAAACACCGGGGAGCTGTTTTTT. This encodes CASSARTSGRNTGELFF.

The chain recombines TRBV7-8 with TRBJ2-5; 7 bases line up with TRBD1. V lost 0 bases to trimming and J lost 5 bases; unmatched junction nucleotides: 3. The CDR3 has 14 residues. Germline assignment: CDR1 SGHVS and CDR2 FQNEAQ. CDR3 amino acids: CASSLATGSETQYF. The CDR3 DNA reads TGTGCCAGCAGCTTAGCGACAGGGTCGGAGACCCAGTACTTC.

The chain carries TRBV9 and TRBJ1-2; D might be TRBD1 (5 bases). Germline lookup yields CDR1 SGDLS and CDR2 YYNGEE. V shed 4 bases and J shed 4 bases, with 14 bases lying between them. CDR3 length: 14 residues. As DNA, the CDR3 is TGTGCCAGCAGCCCAGGGACTGACCTCTATGGCTACACCTTC. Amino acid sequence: CASSPGTDLYGYTF.

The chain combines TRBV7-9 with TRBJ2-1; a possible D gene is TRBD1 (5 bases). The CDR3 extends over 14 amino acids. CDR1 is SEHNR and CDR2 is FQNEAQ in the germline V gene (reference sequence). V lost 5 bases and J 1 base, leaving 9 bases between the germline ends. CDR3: CASSQDSSYNEQFF. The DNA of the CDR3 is TGTGCCAGCAGCCAAGACAGTTCCTACAATGAGCAGTTCTTC. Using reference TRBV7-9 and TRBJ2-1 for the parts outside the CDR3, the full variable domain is DTGVSQNPRHKITKRGQNVTFRCDPISEHNRLYWYRQTLGQGPEFLTYFQNEAQLEKSRLLSDRFSAERPKGSFSTLEIQRTEQGDSAMYLCASSQDSSYNEQFFGPGTRLTVL.

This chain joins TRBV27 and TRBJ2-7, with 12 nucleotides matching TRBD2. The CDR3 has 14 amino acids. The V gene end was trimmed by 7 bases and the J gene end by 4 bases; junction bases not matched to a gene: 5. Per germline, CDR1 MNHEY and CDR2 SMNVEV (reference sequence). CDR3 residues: CASKTSGSRYEQYF. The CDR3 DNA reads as TGTGCCAGCAAGACTAGCGGGAGTCGGTACGAGCAGTACTTC.

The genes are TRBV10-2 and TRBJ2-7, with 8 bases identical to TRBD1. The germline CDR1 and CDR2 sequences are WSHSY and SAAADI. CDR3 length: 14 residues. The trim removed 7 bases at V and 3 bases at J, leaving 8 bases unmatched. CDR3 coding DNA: TGCGCCAGCAAGACAGGGGCCTACGACTACGAGCAGTACTTC. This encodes CASKTGAYDYEQYF.

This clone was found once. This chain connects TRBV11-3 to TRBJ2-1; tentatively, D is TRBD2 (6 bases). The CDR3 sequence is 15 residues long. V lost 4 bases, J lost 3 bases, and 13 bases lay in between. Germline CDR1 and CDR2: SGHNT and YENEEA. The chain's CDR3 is CASSSLGGVYNEQFF. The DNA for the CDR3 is TGTGCCAGCAGCTCCCTAGGCGGGGTCTACAATGAGCAGTTCTTC.